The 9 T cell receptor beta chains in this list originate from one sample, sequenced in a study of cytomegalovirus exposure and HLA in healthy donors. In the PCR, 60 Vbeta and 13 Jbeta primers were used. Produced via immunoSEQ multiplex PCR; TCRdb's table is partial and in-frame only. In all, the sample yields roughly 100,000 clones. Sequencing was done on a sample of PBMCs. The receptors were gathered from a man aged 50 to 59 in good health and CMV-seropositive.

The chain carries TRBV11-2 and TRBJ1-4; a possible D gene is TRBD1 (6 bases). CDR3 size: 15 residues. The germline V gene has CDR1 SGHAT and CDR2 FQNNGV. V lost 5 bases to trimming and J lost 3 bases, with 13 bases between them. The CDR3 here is CASSRQASPNEKLFF. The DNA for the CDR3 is TGTGCCAGCAGCCGACAGGCCAGCCCTAATGAAAAACTGTTTTTT.

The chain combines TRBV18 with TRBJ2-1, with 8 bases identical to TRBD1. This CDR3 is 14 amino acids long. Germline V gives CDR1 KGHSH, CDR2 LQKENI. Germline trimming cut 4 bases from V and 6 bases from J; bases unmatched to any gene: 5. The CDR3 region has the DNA TGTGCCAGCTCACGGGGACAGGAAGGCAATGAGCAGTTCTTC. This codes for CASSRGQEGNEQFF.

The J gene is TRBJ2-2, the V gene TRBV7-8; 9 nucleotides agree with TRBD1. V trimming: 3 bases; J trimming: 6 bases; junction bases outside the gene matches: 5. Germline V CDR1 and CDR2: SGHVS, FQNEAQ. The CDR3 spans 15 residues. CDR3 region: CASSFYRGRAGELFF. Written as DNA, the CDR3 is TGTGCCAGCAGCTTTTACAGGGGGCGCGCCGGGGAGCTGTTTTTT.

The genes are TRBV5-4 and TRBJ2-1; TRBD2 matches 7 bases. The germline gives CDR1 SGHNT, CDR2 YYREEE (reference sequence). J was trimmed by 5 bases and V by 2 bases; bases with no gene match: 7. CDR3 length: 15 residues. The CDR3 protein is CASSFGLVGDNEQFF. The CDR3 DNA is TGTGCCAGCAGCTTCGGACTAGTAGGCGACAATGAGCAGTTCTTC.

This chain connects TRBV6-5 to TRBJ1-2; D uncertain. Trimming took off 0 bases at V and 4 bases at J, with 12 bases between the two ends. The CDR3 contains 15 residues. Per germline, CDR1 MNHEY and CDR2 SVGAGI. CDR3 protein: CASSYSRTGIYGYTF. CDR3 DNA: TGTGCCAGCAGTTACTCACGGACGGGGATCTATGGCTACACCTTC.

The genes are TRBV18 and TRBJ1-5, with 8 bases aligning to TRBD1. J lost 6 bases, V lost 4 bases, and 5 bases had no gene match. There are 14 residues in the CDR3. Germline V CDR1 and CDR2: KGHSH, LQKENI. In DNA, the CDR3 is TGTGCCAGCTCACTCGGACAGGGCGGTCAGCCCCAGCATTTT. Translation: CASSLGQGGQPQHF.

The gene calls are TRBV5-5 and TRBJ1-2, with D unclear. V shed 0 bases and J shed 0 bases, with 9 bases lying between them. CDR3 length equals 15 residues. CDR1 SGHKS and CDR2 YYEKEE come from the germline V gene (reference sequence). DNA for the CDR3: TGTGCCAGCAGCTTGGGCGGGCCGGCTAACTATGGCTACACCTTC. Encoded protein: CASSLGGPANYGYTF. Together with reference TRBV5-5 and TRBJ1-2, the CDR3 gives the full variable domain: DAGVTQSPTHLIKTRGQQVTLRCSPISGHKSVSWYQQVLGQGPQFIFQYYEKEERGRGNFPDRFSARQFPNYSSELNVNALLLGDSALYLCASSLGGPANYGYTFGSGTRLTVV.

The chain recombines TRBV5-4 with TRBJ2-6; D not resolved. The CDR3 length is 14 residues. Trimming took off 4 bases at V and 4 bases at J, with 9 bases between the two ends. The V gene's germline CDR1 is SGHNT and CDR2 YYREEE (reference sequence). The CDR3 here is CASSPVSGANVLTF. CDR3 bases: TGTGCCAGCAGCCCGGTTTCCGGGGCCAACGTCCTGACTTTC.

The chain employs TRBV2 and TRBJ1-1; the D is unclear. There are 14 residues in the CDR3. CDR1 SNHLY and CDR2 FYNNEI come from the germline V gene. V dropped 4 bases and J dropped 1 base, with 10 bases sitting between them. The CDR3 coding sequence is TGTGCCAGCAGTGGAGCAGGAGGGAACACTGAAGCTTTCTTT. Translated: CASSGAGGNTEAFF.